This T cell receptor (beta chain) appears in the sequencing data of a study of lymphopenia after photon versus proton radiotherapy. General study findings and limits: Photon-treated patients lost naive T cells and TCR diversity; proton-treated stayed stable. Larger post-nadir TCR diversity loss correlated inversely with survival in deceased patients. Survival link was tested only in deceased patients; proton benefit remains a possibility. Oligoclonal CD8+ Temra expansion after nadir drove photon patients' diversity drop.

CDR3 length equals 14 residues. Trimming pared 7 bases from V and 1 base from J, leaving 10 bases between. The germline V gene encodes CDR1 SGHTA and CDR2 FQGNSA. With regard to this clone: Its target is unknown.

Profiling relied on immunoSEQ multiplex PCR, and the TCRdb table lists in-frame clones only, not all of them. The sample has around 62,000 clones, about 81% seen once; the top ten hold around 2%. The source was peripheral blood, collected from a patient treated with proton-based radiotherapy. This clonotype was sampled from a man aged 55 to 69 with pancreatic cancer. V usage is TRBV7-2 and J usage is TRBJ2-2; D is ambiguous. The CDR3 DNA reads as TGTGCCAGCACCCTCACAAGGAACACCGGGGAGCTGTTTTTT. This translates into CASTLTRNTGELFF.